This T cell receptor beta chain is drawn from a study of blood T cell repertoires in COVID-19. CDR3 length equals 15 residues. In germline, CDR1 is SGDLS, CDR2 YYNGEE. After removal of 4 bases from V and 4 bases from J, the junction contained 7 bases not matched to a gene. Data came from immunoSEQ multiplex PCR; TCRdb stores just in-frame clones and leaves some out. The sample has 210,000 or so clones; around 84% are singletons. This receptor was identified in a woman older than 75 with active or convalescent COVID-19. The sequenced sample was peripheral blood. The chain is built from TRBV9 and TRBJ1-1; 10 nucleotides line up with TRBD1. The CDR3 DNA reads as TGTGCCAGCAGCCCTTGGACAGGGGGTGGCACTGAAGCTTTCTTT. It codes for CASSPWTGGGTEAFF.